This T cell receptor beta chain is drawn from a study of shared clonotypes between healthy human individuals. In the original processing: Because ImmunoSEQ provided only junction sequences with no quality scores, the filtering differed. The method was immunoSEQ multiplex PCR; TCRdb's version includes in-frame clones alone and lacks a portion of them. The V and J calls and clone size are taken from that table; D and trimming were inferred from the DNA. The table lists about 480,000 clones, over 60% of them singletons, with around 13% in the top ten. Germline V gene sequence: CDR1 LGHNA, CDR2 YSLEER. CDR3 size: 15 residues. V was pared by 0 bases and J by 2 bases, with 10 bases between. Study results and caveats: Enrolling few donors narrowed the genetic and exposure-history diversity that was represented.

Notes on this clone: The antigen remains unidentified.

All of the donors resided in Nashville, Tennessee, and each was a Caucasian adult. What was sequenced was PBMCs. The chain combines TRBV4-3 with TRBJ2-5; weak D call: TRBD2 (5 bases). This TCR derives from a woman in her thirties or forties in good health. Some clones in this sample may be carry-over from other donors' samples. CDR3 in DNA: TGCGCCAGCAGCCAAGATTGGGAGCGACAAGAGACCCAGTACTTC. It encodes CASSQDWERQETQYF.